This T cell receptor (beta chain) was observed in a study of spatial heterogeneity in lung cancer. Study background: A total of approximately 70 untreated early-stage non-small cell lung cancer patients served as donors. Follow-up PBMC specimens underwent sequencing when available; their median timing was approximately two years after resection. Combinations of a unique TCR and a UMI were tallied in raw reads, and on average each appeared more than ten times.

Time point here: blood at routine non-recurrence follow-up after resection. Whole RNA obtained from tumor, nontumor lung or frozen PBMC underwent sequencing without sorting. This clonotype showed up many times. Germline CDR1 reads SGHDN; CDR2 reads FVKESK. CDR3 length equals 13 residues. V lost 4 bases, J lost 2 bases, and 9 bases lay in between. One entry per CDR3 protein results from TCRdb running MiXCR on the 5' RACE reads. The table has around 110,000 distinct CDR3 sequences, 12% seen once. V and J are TRBV14 and TRBJ2-7; no clear D. The clonotype comes from a male donor with early-stage non-small cell lung cancer. The sequencing used PBMCs, collected at follow-up. The CDR3 loop reads CASSPRPTYEQYF. The CDR3 region has the DNA TGTGCCAGCAGCCCCAGGCCAACCTACGAGCAGTACTTC.